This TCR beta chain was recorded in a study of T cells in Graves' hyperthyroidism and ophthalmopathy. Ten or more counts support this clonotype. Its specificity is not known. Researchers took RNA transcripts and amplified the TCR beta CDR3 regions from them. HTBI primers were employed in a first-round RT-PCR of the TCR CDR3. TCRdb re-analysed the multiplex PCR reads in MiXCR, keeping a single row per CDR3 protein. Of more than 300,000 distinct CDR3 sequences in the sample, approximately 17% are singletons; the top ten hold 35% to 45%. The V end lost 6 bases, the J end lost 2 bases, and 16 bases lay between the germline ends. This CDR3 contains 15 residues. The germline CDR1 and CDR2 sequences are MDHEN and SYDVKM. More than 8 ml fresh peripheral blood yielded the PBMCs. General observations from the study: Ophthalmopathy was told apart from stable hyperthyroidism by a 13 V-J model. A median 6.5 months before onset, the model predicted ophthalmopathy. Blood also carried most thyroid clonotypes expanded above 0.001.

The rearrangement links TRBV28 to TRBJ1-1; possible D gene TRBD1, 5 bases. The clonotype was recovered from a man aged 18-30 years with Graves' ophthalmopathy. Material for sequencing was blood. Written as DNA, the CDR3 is TGTGCCAGCAGGGCACCAGCTCAGGGAAACACTGAAGCTTTCTTT. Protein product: CASRAPAQGNTEAFF.